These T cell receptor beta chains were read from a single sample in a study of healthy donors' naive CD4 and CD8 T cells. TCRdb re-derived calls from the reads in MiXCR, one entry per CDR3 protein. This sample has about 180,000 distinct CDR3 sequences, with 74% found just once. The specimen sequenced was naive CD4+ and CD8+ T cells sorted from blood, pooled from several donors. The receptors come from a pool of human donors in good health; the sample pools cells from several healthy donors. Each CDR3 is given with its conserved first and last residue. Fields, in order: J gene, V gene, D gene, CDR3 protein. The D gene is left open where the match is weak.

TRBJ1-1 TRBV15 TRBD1 CATSRDIIRGQPYLNTEAFF
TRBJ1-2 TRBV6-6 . CASSYRDNYGYTF
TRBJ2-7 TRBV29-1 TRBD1 CSVVTGKAYEQYF
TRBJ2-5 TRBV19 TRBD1 CASSFRTGEMETQYF
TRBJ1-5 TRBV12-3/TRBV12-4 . CASSKRADQPQHF
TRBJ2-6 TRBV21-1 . CASSKGSGANVLTF
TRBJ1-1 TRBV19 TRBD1 CASHRGQMNTEVFF
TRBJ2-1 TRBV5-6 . CASTQVGTHAVQSRYNEQFF
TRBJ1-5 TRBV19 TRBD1 CASSIDRGTGTQPQHF
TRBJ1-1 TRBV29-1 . CSARRGENTEAFF
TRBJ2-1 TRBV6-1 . CALGYEQFF
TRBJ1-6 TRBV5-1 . CASSLGGANSPLHF
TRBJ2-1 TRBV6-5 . CASSYSGYRASHNEQFF
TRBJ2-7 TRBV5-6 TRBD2 CASSPGTSRAYEQYF
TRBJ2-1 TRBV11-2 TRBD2 CASSTPGLPYNEQFF
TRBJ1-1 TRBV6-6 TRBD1 CASSETGTDTEAFF
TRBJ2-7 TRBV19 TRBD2 CASSPGLVGWEQYF
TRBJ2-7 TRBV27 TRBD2 CASSLAGEVAEQYF
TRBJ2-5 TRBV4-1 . CASSQDEGRQETQYF
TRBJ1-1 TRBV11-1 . CASSLGRGNEAFF
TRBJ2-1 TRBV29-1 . CSVDLDGEQFF
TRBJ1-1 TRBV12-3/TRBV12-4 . CASSPTAGTPNTEAFF
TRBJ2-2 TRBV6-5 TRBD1 CASQGEGAYGELFF
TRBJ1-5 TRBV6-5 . CASSYSWGANQPQHF
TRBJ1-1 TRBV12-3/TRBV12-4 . CASRFTGLNTEAFF
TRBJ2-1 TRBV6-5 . CASSYSSSSYNEQFF
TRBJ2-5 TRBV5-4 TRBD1 CASSRKGTEQETQYF
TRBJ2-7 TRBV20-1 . CSARDPRGTYEQYF
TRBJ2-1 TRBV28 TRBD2 CASIKPGLAGNNEQFF
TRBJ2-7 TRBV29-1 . CSVRPTASYEQYF
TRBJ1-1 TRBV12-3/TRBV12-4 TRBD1 CASTPRGIMNTEAFF
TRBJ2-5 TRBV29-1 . CSVEAPNVKTQYF
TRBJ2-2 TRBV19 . CASSIVSGELFF
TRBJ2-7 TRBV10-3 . CASSYARMYEQYF
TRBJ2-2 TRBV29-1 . CSVEDSFGELFF
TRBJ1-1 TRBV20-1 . CSARDHGLPANTEAFF
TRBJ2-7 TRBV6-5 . CASSYSGVGGGNEQYF
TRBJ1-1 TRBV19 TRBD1 CASSPYRGLNTEAFF
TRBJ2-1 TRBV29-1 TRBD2 CSAIPHGLASNEQFF
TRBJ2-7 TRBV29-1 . CSVEIDYYEQYF
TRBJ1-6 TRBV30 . CAWSVREGRGGSPLHF
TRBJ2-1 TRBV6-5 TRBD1 CASSYSGTGRGEQFF
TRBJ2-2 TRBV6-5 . CASSYSAGELFF
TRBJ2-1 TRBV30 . CAWSGRSYNEQFF
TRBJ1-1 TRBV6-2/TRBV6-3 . CASTIRTSNTEAFF
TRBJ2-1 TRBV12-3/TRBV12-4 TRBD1 CASRTGDSYNEQFF